Listed here are 19 T cell receptor beta chains from one sample, sequenced in a study of human T cells and chemical hapten exposure. One entry per CDR3 protein results from TCRdb running MiXCR on the RACE reads. The table lists about 82,000 distinct CDR3 sequences, roughly a tenth of them singletons. Specified time point: patch test 3, about 24 weeks after DPC sensitization. Treatment indicated: therapeutic diphenylcyclopropenone sensitization with weekly scalp DPC. The sample in question was whole blood, obtained in connection with sensitization to the hapten diphenylcyclopropenone (DPC). These receptors were taken from a woman aged 45-59 years with alopecia areata. Some clones in this sample may be carry-over from other donors' samples.

This clonotype was recorded at least ten times. The chain joins TRBV29-1 to TRBJ2-6, with no clear D. This CDR3 contains 17 residues. V was shortened by 0 bases and J by 0 bases, with 12 bases between the two germline ends. CDR1 SQVTM and CDR2 ANQGSEA come from the germline V gene. CDR3 amino acids: CSVEDDNGRSGANVLTF. As DNA, the CDR3 is TGCAGCGTTGAAGATGATAATGGCCGCTCTGGGGCCAACGTCCTGACTTTC.

This clonotype has a count of ten or more. The V and J genes are TRBV7-3 and TRBJ2-2, with D maybe TRBD1 (5 bases). V was clipped by 1 base and J by 7 bases, with 13 bases between them. Germline V CDR1 and CDR2: SGHTA, FQGTGA. The CDR3 has 15 amino acids. The CDR3 reads CASSLRVGQGGELFF. DNA of the CDR3: TGTGCCAGCAGCTTAAGGGTCGGCCAGGGCGGGGAGCTGTTTTTT.

At least ten counts were recorded for this clonotype. V and J are TRBV19 and TRBJ2-1; either TRBD1 or TRBD2 may fit D (5 bases each). The length of the CDR3 is 16 residues. Trimming took 6 bases from V and 7 from J, leaving 22 bases between them. The V gene's germline CDR1 is LNHDA and CDR2 SQIVND (reference sequence). CDR3 sequence: CASRGDPAMRRNEQFF. The CDR3 bases are TGTGCCAGTAGGGGGGACCCCGCCATGAGGAGGAATGAGCAGTTCTTC. Together with reference TRBV19 and TRBJ2-1, the CDR3 gives the full variable domain: DGGITQSPKYLFRKEGQNVTLSCEQNLNHDAMYWYRQDPGQGLRLIYYSQIVNDFQKGDIAEGYSVSREKKESFPLTVTSAQKNPTAFYLCASRGDPAMRRNEQFFGPGTRLTVL.

In its sample, this clonotype was seen a few times. The rearrangement joins TRBV11-2 to TRBJ2-7; a possible D gene is TRBD1 (6 bases). CDR1 SGHAT and CDR2 FQNNGV come from the germline V gene. The ends were cut back, 4 bases at V and 6 bases at J, with 16 bases in the middle. This CDR3 is built from 14 residues. The CDR3 nucleotides are TGTGCCAGCAGCTCAGGGACACCCTCCGGCGAGCAGTACTTC. Translated: CASSSGTPSGEQYF. Based on the CDR3 plus reference TRBV11-2 and TRBJ2-7, the full variable domain is EAGVAQSPRYKIIEKRQSVAFWCNPISGHATLYWYQQILGQGPKLLIQFQNNGVVDDSQLPKDRFSAERLKGVDSTLKIQPAKLEDSAVYLCASSSGTPSGEQYFGPGTRLTVT.

This clonotype was observed at least ten times. This chain links TRBV29-1 with TRBJ2-1; 10 nucleotides align to TRBD1. The CDR3 extends over 14 amino acids. Germline trimming cut 7 bases from V and 7 bases from J; bases unmatched to any gene: 10. CDR1 SQVTM and CDR2 ANQGSEA come from the germline V gene. The CDR3 sequence is CSAQGDRGWNEQFF. The CDR3 DNA is TGCAGCGCCCAGGGGGACAGGGGCTGGAATGAGCAGTTCTTC.

This clonotype was seen many times. The genes are TRBV10-3 and TRBJ2-1; D is perhaps TRBD2 (6 bases). The CDR3 is 14 amino acids. V was cut by 11 bases and J by 3 bases, with 17 bases left in between. Germline V gives CDR1 ENHRY, CDR2 SYGVKD. CDR3 bases: TGTGCCTGGAAGCGGGCTCGTAACTACAATGAGCAGTTCTTC. This encodes CAWKRARNYNEQFF.

This clonotype came up a few times. V is TRBV5-4 and J is TRBJ2-2; D is unresolved. Trimming cost V 1 base and J 6 bases, with 7 bases left between them. Germline CDR1 reads SGHNT; CDR2 reads YYREEE (reference sequence). The CDR3 is 13 amino acids. CDR3 in amino acids: CASSLTLAGELFF. CDR3 bases: TGTGCCAGCAGCTTGACTCTCGCCGGGGAGCTGTTTTTT.

This clonotype has ten or more counts. The rearrangement uses TRBV5-4 and TRBJ2-3; 11 bases are a match to TRBD2. V was clipped by 4 bases and J by 3 bases; unmatched bases: 7. Germline assignment: CDR1 SGHNT and CDR2 YYREEE (reference sequence). The CDR3 extends over 16 amino acids. The CDR3 region is CASSPTSGRITDTQYF. The CDR3 DNA reads as TGTGCCAGCAGCCCAACTAGCGGGAGAATTACAGATACGCAGTATTTT. The full variable domain, its missing parts supplied by reference TRBV5-4 and TRBJ2-3, is ETGVTQSPTHLIKTRGQQVTLRCSSQSGHNTVSWYQQALGQGPQFIFQYYREEENGRGNFPPRFSGLQFPNYSSELNVNALELDDSALYLCASSPTSGRITDTQYFGPGTRLTVL.

V gene TRBV7-3 combines with J gene TRBJ1-1; 9 nucleotides line up with TRBD1. This CDR3 has 15 residues. The junction had 7 bases not matched to a gene; V was cut back by 3 bases and J by 5 bases. Germline CDR1 reads SGHTA; CDR2 reads FQGTGA. CDR3 loop: CASSFSGTGLTEAFF. In DNA, the CDR3 is TGTGCCAGCAGCTTTTCCGGGACAGGGTTAACTGAAGCTTTCTTT.

As regards this clonotype: Possible read error: a much larger clone is one base away. The chain is built from TRBV6-5 and TRBJ1-4; TRBD1 is a possible D gene (5 bases). This CDR3 has 14 residues. Germline assignment: CDR1 MNHEY and CDR2 SVGAGI. The CDR3 DNA follows: TGTTCCAGCAGGAAAGGGGCCGTGGGTGAAAAACTGTTTTTT. This encodes CSSRKGAVGEKLFF.

This clonotype was seen many times. The CDR3 sequence: CASSQYNEQFF. The CDR3 DNA sequence: TGTGCCAGTTCTCAGTACAATGAGCAGTTCTTC. V and J are TRBV19 and TRBJ2-1; unclear D gene. V lost 8 bases to trimming and J lost 4 bases, with 6 bases between them. Germline CDR1 reads LNHDA; CDR2 reads SQIVND (reference sequence). This CDR3 has 11 residues.

This clonotype appeared a few times. The chain recombines TRBV7-2 with TRBJ2-3; possibly TRBD1 for D (5 bases). V dropped 2 bases and J dropped 5 bases, with 14 bases sitting between them. The CDR3 loop spans 15 amino acids. Germline CDR1 SGHTA, CDR2 FQGNSA. The CDR3 DNA follows: TGTGCCAGCAGCTTATCAGGGCAGATTTTAGATACGCAGTATTTT. It encodes CASSLSGQILDTQYF.

The sample holds many counts of this clonotype. The chain links TRBV19 to TRBJ1-2; 10 bases agree with TRBD1. The V segment lost 6 bases and the J segment 5 bases; nucleotides outside the gene matches: 6. CDR1 LNHDA and CDR2 SQIVND come from the germline V gene (reference sequence). CDR3 length: 14 residues. The CDR3 spells CASSRDRGGYGYTF. CDR3 in DNA: TGTGCCAGTAGCAGGGACAGGGGAGGTTATGGCTACACCTTC.

V usage is TRBV29-1 and J usage is TRBJ1-2; D remains unclear. Looked up from germline, CDR1 is SQVTM and CDR2 is ANQGSEA. Between the trimmed V and J ends, which lost 2 bases and 5 bases, there was a span of 15 bases. This CDR3 region has 14 residues. CDR3 sequence (DNA): TGCAGCGTTGAAAAGGGCGGAACATCATATGGCTACACCTTC. This encodes CSVEKGGTSYGYTF.

In this sample, this clonotype turned up many times. DNA for the CDR3: TGTGCCAGCAGCTTAATTGGGACGAACACCGGGGAGCTGTTTTTT. This gives the protein CASSLIGTNTGELFF. This chain joins TRBV13 and TRBJ2-2; unclear D gene. The CDR3 totals 15 residues. V was clipped by 2 bases and J by 0 bases, with 7 bases between them. The germline V gene has CDR1 PRHDT and CDR2 FYEKMQ (reference sequence).

There are many counts of this clonotype. The V call is TRBV20-1, the J call TRBJ1-6, with 10 bases matching TRBD1. The V gene end was trimmed by 1 base and the J gene end by 9 bases; junction bases not matched to a gene: 15. The germline V gene encodes CDR1 DFQATT and CDR2 SNEGSKA (reference sequence). The length of the CDR3 is 18 residues. Here the CDR3 reads CSARGESFRDRGASPLHF. The DNA of the CDR3 is TGCAGTGCTAGAGGTGAATCCTTCCGGGACAGGGGCGCTTCACCCCTCCACTTT.

This clonotype was detected only a few times. The chain has TRBV3-1 and TRBJ2-1; no reliable D call. V lost 1 base and J 11 bases, leaving 12 bases between the germline ends. CDR1 LGHDT and CDR2 YNNKEL come from the germline V gene (reference sequence). The CDR3 is 13 residues long. CDR3 amino acids: CASSQGLGRQQFF. CDR3 nucleotide sequence: TGTGCCAGCAGCCAAGGTCTCGGCAGACAGCAGTTCTTC.

The table lists this clonotype with many counts. The J gene is TRBJ1-5, the V gene TRBV28, with 7 bases lining up with TRBD1. J was trimmed by 6 bases and V by 3 bases; bases with no gene match: 8. CDR1 is MDHEN and CDR2 is SYDVKM in the germline V gene. The CDR3 has 15 residues. The CDR3, as DNA: TGTGCCAGCAGTTTCCTAGACAGGGAAGGTCAGCCCCAGCATTTT. It yields the protein CASSFLDREGQPQHF. Drawing the rest from reference TRBV28 and TRBJ1-5, the complete variable domain is DVKVTQSSRYLVKRTGEKVFLECVQDMDHENMFWYRQDPGLGLRLIYFSYDVKMKEKGDIPEGYSVSREKKERFSLILESASTNQTSMYLCASSFLDREGQPQHFGDGTRLSIL.

The rearrangement uses TRBV1 and TRBJ2-3; the table's D call, TRBD1, was not checked against the DNA. TRBV1 is classified as a pseudogene. This CDR3 has 14 amino acids. The CDR3 protein is CTSSLPGRTDTQYF. In DNA, the CDR3 is TGCACCAGCAGCCTACCGGGACGCACAGATACGCAGTATTTT.